One T cell receptor (beta chain) is described in this entry. Its target is unknown. The data were obtained in a study of vaccination and CD4 T cells after COVID-19. Study-level information: In the convalescent cohort, there were six males and four females, two of them Hispanic. Between diagnosis and the drawing of post-COVID samples lay a median around 98 days (range 35 to 161). Overlapping spike peptides from SARS-CoV-2, HCoV-NL63, HCoV-OC43 and HCoV-229E served to stimulate the cells. Broader study findings: Median SARS-CoV-2-reactive clonotype numbers went up from approximately 21 to 40, but not significantly.

Time point reported: late sampling 161 to 241 days after vaccination in a few convalescent patients. As to treatment: approximately nine-day PBMC culture with coronavirus spike peptide pools or control peptides (ViraFEST assay). This CDR3 has 16 amino acids. Trimming took 2 bases from V and 0 from J, leaving 12 bases between them. The germline V gene encodes CDR1 SNHLY and CDR2 FYNNEI. The assay that was used to sequence DNA from cultured CD4+ T cells was the Oncomine TCR Beta short-read assay. TCRdb passed the PCR reads through MiXCR, listing each CDR3 protein once. The sample holds 20,000 to 25,000 distinct CDR3 sequences; around two fifths are singletons and the top ten take roughly 30%.

The gene calls are TRBV2 and TRBJ2-3; D remains ambiguous. This sequence was found in a human donor who had recovered from COVID-19. The sequenced sample was CD4+ T cells from blood, cultured in vitro, obtained about 7 months after SARS-CoV-2 vaccination. This CDR3 reads CASSEFGWASTDTQYF. CDR3 DNA sequence: TGTGCCAGCAGTGAATTCGGTTGGGCTAGCACAGATACGCAGTATTTT.